This TCR beta chain comes out of a study of cytomegalovirus exposure and HLA in healthy donors. The PCR ran on 60 Vbeta and 13 Jbeta primers. Sequencing was performed with immunoSEQ multiplex PCR; in TCRdb, only in-frame clones are kept and a portion is missing. Of 200,000 or so clones in the sample, approximately 88% are singletons; the top ten hold roughly 0.7%. V lost 2 bases, J lost 0 bases, and 3 bases lay in between. The V gene's germline CDR1 is SGHKS and CDR2 YYEKEE (reference sequence). The CDR3 has 12 amino acids. This clone was seen once. The same CDR3 can be traced to other DNA sequences in this sample.

This clonotype was obtained from a boy aged 2 to 10 in good health and CMV-seronegative. Source material: PBMCs. The chain carries TRBV5-5 and TRBJ2-7; no definite D call. CDR3 DNA: TGTGCCAGCAGCTTCAGCTCCTACGAGCAGTACTTC. Residues: CASSFSSYEQYF.